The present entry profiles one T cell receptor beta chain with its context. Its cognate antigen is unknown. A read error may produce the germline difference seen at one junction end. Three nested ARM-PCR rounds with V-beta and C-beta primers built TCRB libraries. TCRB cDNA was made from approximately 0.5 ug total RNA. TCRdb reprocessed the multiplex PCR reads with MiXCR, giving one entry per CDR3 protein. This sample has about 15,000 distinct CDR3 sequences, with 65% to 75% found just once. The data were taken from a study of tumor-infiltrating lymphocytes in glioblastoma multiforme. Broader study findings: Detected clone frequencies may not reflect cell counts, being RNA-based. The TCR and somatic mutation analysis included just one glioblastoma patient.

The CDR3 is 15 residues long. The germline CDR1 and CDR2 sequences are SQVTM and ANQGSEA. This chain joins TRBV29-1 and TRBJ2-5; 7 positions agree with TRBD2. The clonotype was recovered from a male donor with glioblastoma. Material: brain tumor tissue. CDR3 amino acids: CSVEPTSRRLETRYF. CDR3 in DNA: TGCAGTGTTGAACCGACTAGCAGGAGGCTGGAGACCCGGTACTTC.